This T cell receptor beta chain was documented in a study of blood T cells in healthy people across ages. Findings of the study overall: Any changes in expanded clonotypes were possibly confounded, as donor CMV status remained unknown. Strong correlation linked observed beta diversity and percent naive T cells. Both naive CD4+ cell counts and diversity were greater in long-lived donors than in aged donors.

Through a sample-barcoded 5' primer and a J-beta primer mix, a second PCR was run for about 6 to 11 cycles. MiXCR, run by TCRdb on the 5' RACE reads, gives a single entry per CDR3 protein. The sample lists 1.8 million or so distinct CDR3 sequences, about 39% occurring once. Donors were systemically healthy Caucasian individuals from Russia aged 6 to 90 years. Germline V gene data show CDR1 as MNHNS and CDR2 as SASEGT. The V end lost 7 bases, the J end lost 3 bases, and 19 bases lay between the germline ends. The CDR3 is 15 amino acids. This clonotype has only a few counts. Its antigen is unknown. The chain links TRBV6-1 to TRBJ2-7, with D possibly TRBD2 on 5 matching bases. This clonotype originated in a human donor in good health. Sequencing was carried out using blood. CDR3 sequence (DNA): TGTGCCAGCAACCAAGATCCCGGGGTCCTCTACGAGCAGTACTTC. This codes for CASNQDPGVLYEQYF.